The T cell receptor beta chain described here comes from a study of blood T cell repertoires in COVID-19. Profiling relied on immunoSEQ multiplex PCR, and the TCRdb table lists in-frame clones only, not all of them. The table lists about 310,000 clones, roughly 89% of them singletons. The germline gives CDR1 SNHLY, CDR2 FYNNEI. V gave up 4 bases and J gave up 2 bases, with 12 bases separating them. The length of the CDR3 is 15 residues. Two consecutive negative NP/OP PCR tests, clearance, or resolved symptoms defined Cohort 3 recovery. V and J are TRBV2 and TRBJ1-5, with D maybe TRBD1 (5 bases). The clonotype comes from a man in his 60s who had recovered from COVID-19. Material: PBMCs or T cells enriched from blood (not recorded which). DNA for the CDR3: TGTGCCAGCAGTGCCCGGGGGAGGGGCAATCAGCCCCAGCATTTT. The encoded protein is CASSARGRGNQPQHF.